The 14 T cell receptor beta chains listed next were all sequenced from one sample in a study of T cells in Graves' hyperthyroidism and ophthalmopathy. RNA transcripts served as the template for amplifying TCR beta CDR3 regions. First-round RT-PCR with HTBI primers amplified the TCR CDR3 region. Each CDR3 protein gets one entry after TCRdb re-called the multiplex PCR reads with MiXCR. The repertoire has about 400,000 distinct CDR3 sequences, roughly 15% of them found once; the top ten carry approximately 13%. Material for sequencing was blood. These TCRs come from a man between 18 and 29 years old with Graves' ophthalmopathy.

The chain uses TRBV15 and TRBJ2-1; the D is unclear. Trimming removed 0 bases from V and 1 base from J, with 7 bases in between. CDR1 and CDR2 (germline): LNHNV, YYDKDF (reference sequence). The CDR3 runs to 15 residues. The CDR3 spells CATSREASSYNEQFF. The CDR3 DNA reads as TGTGCCACCAGCAGAGAGGCATCATCCTACAATGAGCAGTTCTTC.

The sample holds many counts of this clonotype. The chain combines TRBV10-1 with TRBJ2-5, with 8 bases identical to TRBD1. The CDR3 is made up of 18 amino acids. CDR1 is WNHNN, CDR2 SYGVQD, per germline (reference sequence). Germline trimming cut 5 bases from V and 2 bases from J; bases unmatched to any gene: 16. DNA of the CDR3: TGCGCCAGCAGTCTCAACCTTGGGACAGGCAAAACTCAAGAGACCCAGTACTTC. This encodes CASSLNLGTGKTQETQYF.

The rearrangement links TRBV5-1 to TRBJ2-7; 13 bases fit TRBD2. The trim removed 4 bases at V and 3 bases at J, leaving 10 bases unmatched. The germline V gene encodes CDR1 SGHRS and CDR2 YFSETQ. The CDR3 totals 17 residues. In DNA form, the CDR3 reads TGCGCCAGCAGCCCCGGACTAGCGGGAGACCCTTACTACGAGCAGTACTTC. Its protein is CASSPGLAGDPYYEQYF.

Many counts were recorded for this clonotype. The CDR3 bases are TGTGCCAGCAGCCGGCAGGGGAGCGCAGATACGCAGTATTTT. Protein: CASSRQGSADTQYF. This rearrangement joins TRBV7-2 to TRBJ2-3; D possibly corresponds to TRBD1 (6 bases). This CDR3 region has 14 residues. Germline V gene data show CDR1 as SGHTA and CDR2 as FQGNSA. V was cut by 5 bases and J by 4 bases, with 13 bases left in between.

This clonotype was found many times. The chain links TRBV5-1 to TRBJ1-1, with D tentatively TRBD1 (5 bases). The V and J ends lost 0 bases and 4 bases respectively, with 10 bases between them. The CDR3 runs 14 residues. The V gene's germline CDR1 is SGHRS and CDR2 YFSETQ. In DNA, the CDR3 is TGCGCCAGCAGCTTGGCTATAGGGACCACTGAAGCTTTCTTT. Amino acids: CASSLAIGTTEAFF.

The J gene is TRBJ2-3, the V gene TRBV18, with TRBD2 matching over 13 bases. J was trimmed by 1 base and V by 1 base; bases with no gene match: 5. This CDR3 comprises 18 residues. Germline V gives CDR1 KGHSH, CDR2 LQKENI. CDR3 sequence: CASSPLAGLAGGTDTQYF. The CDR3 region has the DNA TGTGCCAGCTCACCACTTGCCGGACTAGCGGGGGGCACAGATACGCAGTATTTT.

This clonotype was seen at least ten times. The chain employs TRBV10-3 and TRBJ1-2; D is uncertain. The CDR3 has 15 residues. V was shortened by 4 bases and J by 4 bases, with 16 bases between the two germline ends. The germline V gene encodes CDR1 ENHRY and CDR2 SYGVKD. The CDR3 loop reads CAISAETGGGYGYTF. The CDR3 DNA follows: TGTGCCATCAGTGCAGAGACGGGTGGAGGCTATGGCTACACCTTC.

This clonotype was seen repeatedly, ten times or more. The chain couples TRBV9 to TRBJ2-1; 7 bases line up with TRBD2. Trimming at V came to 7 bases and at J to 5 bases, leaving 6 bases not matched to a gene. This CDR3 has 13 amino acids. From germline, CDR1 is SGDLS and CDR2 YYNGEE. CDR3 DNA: TGTGCCAGCTCTAGGGACTACGACAATGAGCAGTTCTTC. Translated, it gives CASSRDYDNEQFF.

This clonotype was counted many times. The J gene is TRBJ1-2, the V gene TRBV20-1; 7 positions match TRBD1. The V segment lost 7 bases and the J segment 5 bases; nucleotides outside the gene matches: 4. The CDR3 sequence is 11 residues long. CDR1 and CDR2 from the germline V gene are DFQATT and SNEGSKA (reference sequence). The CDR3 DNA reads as TGCAGTGGGGGGACAGAGTATGGCTACACCTTC. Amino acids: CSGGTEYGYTF.

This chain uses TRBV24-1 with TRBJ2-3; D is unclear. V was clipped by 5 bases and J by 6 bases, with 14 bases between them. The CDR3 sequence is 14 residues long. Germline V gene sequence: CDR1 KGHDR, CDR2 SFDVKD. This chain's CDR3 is CATSVSGGFDTQYF. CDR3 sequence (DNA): TGTGCCACCAGTGTGTCAGGCGGATTCGATACGCAGTATTTT.

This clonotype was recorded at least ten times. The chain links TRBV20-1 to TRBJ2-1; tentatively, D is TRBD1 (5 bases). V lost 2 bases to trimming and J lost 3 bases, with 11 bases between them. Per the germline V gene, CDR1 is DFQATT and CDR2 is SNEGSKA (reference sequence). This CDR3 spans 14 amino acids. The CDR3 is CSARLRTYYNEQFF. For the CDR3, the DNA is TGCAGTGCTAGACTCCGGACATACTACAATGAGCAGTTCTTC.

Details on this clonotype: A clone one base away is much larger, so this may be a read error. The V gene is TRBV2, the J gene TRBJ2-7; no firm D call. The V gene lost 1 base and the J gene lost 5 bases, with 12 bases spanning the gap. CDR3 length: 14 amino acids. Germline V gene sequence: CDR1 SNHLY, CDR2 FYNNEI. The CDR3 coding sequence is TGTGCCAGCAGTGAAGGTCCTATTTCCCACGAGCAGTACTTC. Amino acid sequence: CASSEGPISHEQYF. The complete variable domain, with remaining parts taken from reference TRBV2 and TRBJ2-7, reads EPEVTQTPSHQVTQMGQEVILRCVPISNHLYFYWYRQILGQKVEFLVSFYNNEISEKSEIFDDQFSVERPDGSNFTLKIRSTKLEDSAMYFCASSEGPISHEQYFGPGTRLTVT.

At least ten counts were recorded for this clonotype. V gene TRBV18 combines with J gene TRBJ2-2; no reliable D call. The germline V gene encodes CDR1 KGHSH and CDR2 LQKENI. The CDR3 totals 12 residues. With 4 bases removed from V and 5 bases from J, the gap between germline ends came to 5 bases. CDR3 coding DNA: TGTGCCAGCTCACTGGTAACCGGGGAGCTGTTTTTT. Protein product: CASSLVTGELFF.

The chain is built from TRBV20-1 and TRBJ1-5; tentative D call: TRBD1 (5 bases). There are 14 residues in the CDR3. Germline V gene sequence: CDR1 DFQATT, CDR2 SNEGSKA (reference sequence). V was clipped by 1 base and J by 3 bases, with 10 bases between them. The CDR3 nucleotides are TGCAGTGCTAGAGGTGGACACTACAATCAGCCCCAGCATTTT. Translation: CSARGGHYNQPQHF.